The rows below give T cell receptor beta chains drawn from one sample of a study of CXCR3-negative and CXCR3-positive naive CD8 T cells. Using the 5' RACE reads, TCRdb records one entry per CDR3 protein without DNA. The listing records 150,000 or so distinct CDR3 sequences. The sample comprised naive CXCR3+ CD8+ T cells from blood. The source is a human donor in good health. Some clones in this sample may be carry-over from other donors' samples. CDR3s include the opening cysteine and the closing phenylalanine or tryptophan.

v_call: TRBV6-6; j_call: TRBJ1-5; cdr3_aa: CASSYSGEYQPQHF
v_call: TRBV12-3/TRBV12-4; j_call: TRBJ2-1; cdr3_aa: CASSLAGVSYNEQFF
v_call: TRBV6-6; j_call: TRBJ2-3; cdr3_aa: CASSLNSGLAGPDTQYF
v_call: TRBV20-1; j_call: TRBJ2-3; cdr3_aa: CSASETTGSSDTQYF
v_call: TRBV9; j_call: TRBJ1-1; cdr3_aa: CASSVGRSSEAFF
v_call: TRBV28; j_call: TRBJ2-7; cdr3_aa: CASSLSQGPGGSEQYF
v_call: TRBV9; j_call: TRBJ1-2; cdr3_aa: CASSVGQENYGYTF
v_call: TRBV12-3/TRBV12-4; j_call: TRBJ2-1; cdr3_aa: CASSLEVQEEQFF
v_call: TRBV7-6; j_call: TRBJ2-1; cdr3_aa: CASSLGSGEWTREQFF
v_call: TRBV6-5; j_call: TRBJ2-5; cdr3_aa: CASSYQGGPFQETQYF
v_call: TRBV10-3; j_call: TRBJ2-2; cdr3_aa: CAISEPRASGANTGELFF
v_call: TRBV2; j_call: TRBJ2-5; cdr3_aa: CAAIPGAQETQYF
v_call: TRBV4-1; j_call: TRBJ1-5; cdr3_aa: CASSPAQGASNQPQHF
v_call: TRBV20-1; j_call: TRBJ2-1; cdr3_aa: CSARVGVAGVGEQFF
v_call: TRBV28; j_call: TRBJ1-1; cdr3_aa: CASSLRGQPMNTEAFF
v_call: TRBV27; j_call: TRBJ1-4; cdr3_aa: CASSLSSILTREKLFF
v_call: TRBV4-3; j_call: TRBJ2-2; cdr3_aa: CASSQEGLAGHTGELFF
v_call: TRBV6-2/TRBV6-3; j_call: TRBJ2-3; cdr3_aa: CASSYSGGAVTDTQYF
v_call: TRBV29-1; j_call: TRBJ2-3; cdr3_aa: CSAIPGGTDTQYF
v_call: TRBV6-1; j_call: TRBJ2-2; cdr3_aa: CASSWDSRTGELFF
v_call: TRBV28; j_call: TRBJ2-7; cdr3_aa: CASSRAGQVMSEQYF
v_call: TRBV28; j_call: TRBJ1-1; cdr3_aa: CASSSPRLGLNTEAFF
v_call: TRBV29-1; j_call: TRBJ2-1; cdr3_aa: CSAPINPNRGHEQFF
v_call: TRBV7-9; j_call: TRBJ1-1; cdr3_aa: CAAIGATNTEAFF
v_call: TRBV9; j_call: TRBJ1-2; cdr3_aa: CASSASTDYYGYTF
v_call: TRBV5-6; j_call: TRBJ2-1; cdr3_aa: CASSPILAGGNEQFF
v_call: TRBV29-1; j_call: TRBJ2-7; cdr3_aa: CSVEDGKGLYEQYF
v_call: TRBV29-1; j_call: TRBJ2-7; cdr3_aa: CSVETSSYEQYF
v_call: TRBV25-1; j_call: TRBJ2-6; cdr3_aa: CASSEWDTRYGANVLTF
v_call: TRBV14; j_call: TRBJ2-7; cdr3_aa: CASSNLLIPSDGWRYEQYF
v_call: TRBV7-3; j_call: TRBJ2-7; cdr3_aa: CASSLLSGPYEQYF
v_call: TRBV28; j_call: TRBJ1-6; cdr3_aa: CASSLLSAYTSSYNSPLHF
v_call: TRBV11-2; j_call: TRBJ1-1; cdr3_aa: CASSLVRSEEAFF
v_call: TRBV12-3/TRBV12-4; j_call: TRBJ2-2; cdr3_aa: CASSFPLYGDTGELFF
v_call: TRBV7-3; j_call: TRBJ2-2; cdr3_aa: CASSLGDPGELFF
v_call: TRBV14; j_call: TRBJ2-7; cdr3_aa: CASSHGTGVYEQYF
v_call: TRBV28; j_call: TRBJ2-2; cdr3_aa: CASNYLRGDGELFF
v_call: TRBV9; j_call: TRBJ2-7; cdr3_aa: CASSVEDRVAHEQYF
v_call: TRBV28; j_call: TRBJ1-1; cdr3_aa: CASSNIDAEAFF